A single T cell receptor beta chain is shown here with its context. Its antigen remains unidentified. Germline V gives CDR1 MNHNY, CDR2 SVGAGI (reference sequence). The length of the CDR3 is 13 residues. Primers: 60 Vbeta forward and 13 Jbeta reverse. Only in-frame clones appear in the TCRdb table, and some are missing; sequencing was by immunoSEQ multiplex PCR. The sample lists 100,000 to 150,000 clones, more than 65% occurring once. This entry belongs to a study of cytomegalovirus exposure and HLA in healthy donors. Overall study results and limits: The authors considered a cluster of highly shared sequence variants likely to be a sequencing artifact. The authors later linked a missense DCLRE1C variant to TCR beta V- and J-gene trimming.

The clonotype was recovered from a male donor in good health and CMV-seropositive. The sample comprised PBMCs. The chain employs TRBV6-6 and TRBJ2-5; TRBD1 aligns across 8 bases. The J call is doubtful: the DNA matches TRBJ2-7 better. CDR3 sequence (DNA): TGTGCCAGCAGCCAGGACAGGGTCGGCGAGCAGTACTTC. Protein product: CASSQDRVGEQYF.